This is a list of T cell receptor beta chains from one sample in a study of blood T cell repertoires in COVID-19. Using immunoSEQ multiplex PCR, the repertoire was profiled, and TCRdb retains in-frame clones only, with some absent. The sample lists 310,000 or so clones; nearly 90% were seen once. Sequenced: PBMCs or T cells enriched from blood (not recorded which). Receptors were obtained from a woman aged 18-29 years with acute COVID-19. Both conserved end residues are part of each CDR3. The order of the fields is CDR3 DNA, CDR3 protein, D gene, J gene, V gene, clone size. The D gene is left open where the match is weak. A row's size may be missing; if present it is once, few, many or a size class.

TGTGCCAGCAGTTACTTAGCCCCGAATCAGCCCCAGCATTTT,CASSYLAPNQPQHF,NA,TRBJ1-5,TRBV6-2/TRBV6-3,NA
TGTGCCAGCAGCTTTCAGGGTGCAGGCTCCTACGAGCAGTACTTC,CASSFQGAGSYEQYF,NA,TRBJ2-7,TRBV5-5,NA
TGTGCCAGCAGCCAATTATCGTCAGGGGGCCTGGTGGGGGAGACCCAGTACTTC,CASSQLSSGGLVGETQYF,TRBD1,TRBJ2-5,TRBV4-2,NA
TGCAGCGTTGAAAGGGCAGGGTCAGGGACTAGCACAGATACGCAGTATTTT,CSVERAGSGTSTDTQYF,NA,TRBJ2-3,TRBV29-1,NA
TGTGCCAGCAGTGTAGGGACAGACACGAACACCGGGGAGCTGTTTTTT,CASSVGTDTNTGELFF,TRBD1,TRBJ2-2,TRBV28,few
TGTGCCAGTACTGCTGGGACAGGGGAACAGTTCTTC,CASTAGTGEQFF,TRBD1,TRBJ2-1,TRBV19,NA
TGTGCCAGCAGCTTAAGGTGGGGCAATGAAAAACTGTTTTTT,CASSLRWGNEKLFF,NA,TRBJ1-4,TRBV11-2,NA
TGTGCCAGCAGCTTAAAGGGACAAAAGAATGAGCAGTTCTTC,CASSLKGQKNEQFF,NA,TRBJ2-1,TRBV7-3,once
TGTGCCAGCAGTCCCGGACAGGGCAATCAGCCCCAGCATTTT,CASSPGQGNQPQHF,TRBD1,TRBJ1-5,TRBV6-5,NA
TGTGCCAGTAGAGGGGAGGTCTCCAATCAGCCCCAGCATTTT,CASRGEVSNQPQHF,NA,TRBJ1-5,TRBV19,NA
TGCGCCAGCAGCTTCGGGGGAGTCACGCGGGAGCTGTTTTTT,CASSFGGVTRELFF,NA,TRBJ2-2,TRBV5-1,few
TGTGCCAGCAGCTTAATGGTTGGGACTAGCGGGAGGGCAGATACGCAGTATTTT,CASSLMVGTSGRADTQYF,TRBD2,TRBJ2-3,TRBV7-2,few
TGTGCCAGCAGTCTTAATCAGGGGTTAGATACGCAGTATTTT,CASSLNQGLDTQYF,NA,TRBJ2-3,TRBV11-2,NA
TGTGCCAGCAGCTTCTGGGTCTCCGGAGCCAATGAGCAGTTCTTC,CASSFWVSGANEQFF,NA,TRBJ2-1,TRBV7-9,NA
TGTGCCAGCGGGCAGGGGAACACTGAAGCTTTCTTT,CASGQGNTEAFF,NA,TRBJ1-1,TRBV7-9,NA
TGTGCCACCAGAGGAGGGTCGGGGGGGCTCGAGCAGTACTTC,CATRGGSGGLEQYF,TRBD2,TRBJ2-7,TRBV24-1,NA
TGTGCCAGCAGCTTAGGGGCGAGGGGGTTGAGTCAGCCCCAGCATTTT,CASSLGARGLSQPQHF,NA,TRBJ1-5,TRBV7-2,NA
TGCGCCAGCAGCTTGGCCTATAGCGGGAGAGGGGAGCAGTACTTC,CASSLAYSGRGEQYF,TRBD2,TRBJ2-7,TRBV5-1,NA
TGTGCCAGCAGCCGGGACAGCGATTCACCCCTCCACTTT,CASSRDSDSPLHF,TRBD1,TRBJ1-6,TRBV3-1/TRBV3-2,NA
TGTGCCAGCAGTGAAAGGAAAGCGGGAGTTACGACAGATACGCAGTATTTT,CASSERKAGVTTDTQYF,TRBD2,TRBJ2-3,TRBV6-1,NA
TGTGCCAGCAGTCTATTTTACGGCAGGATTAATGAAAAACTGTTTTTT,CASSLFYGRINEKLFF,NA,TRBJ1-4,TRBV27,NA
TGTGCCAGCAGTTTATCTCAGGGCATGAACACTGAAGCTTTCTTT,CASSLSQGMNTEAFF,NA,TRBJ1-1,TRBV27,NA
TGTGCCAGCAGCTTGAACCCGCAGACAAACTACGAGCAGTACTTC,CASSLNPQTNYEQYF,NA,TRBJ2-7,TRBV5-5,NA
TGCGCCAGCAGCCAAGAGGGACAACGGGAGACCCAGTACTTC,CASSQEGQRETQYF,NA,TRBJ2-5,TRBV4-3,NA
TGTGCCAGCTCACCAACCGGGACATCTTTGAACACCGGGGAGCTGTTTTTT,CASSPTGTSLNTGELFF,NA,TRBJ2-2,TRBV18,NA
TGTGCCAGCAGTTTTAGACAGGGTGTCTATGGCTACACCTTC,CASSFRQGVYGYTF,TRBD1,TRBJ1-2,TRBV27,NA
TGTGCCATCAGTGAGTCGACTAGTGTGTCCTACAATGAGCAGTTCTTC,CAISESTSVSYNEQFF,NA,TRBJ2-1,TRBV10-3,NA
TGTGCCAGCTCACCATTTTCTAGCGTCATTTACAATGAGCAGTTCTTC,CASSPFSSVIYNEQFF,NA,TRBJ2-1,TRBV18,NA
TGTGCCAGCAGTTTGAGGGGGGGCAGGGACGAGCAGTACTTC,CASSLRGGRDEQYF,NA,TRBJ2-7,TRBV28,NA
TGTGCCAGCAGTTTTGCGGGTGCCTACGAGCAGTACTTC,CASSFAGAYEQYF,NA,TRBJ2-7,TRBV2,NA
TGTGCCAGCAGCCAAGAGGGTTTAGCGGGATACAATGAGCAGTTCTTC,CASSQEGLAGYNEQFF,TRBD2,TRBJ2-1,TRBV3-1/TRBV3-2,few
TGTGCCAGCAGCCCCACAGGTTACAATGAGCAGTTCTTC,CASSPTGYNEQFF,NA,TRBJ2-1,TRBV7-3,NA
TGCGCCAGCAGCTTGGTGGTGGGAGGGCCTAGAGATACGCAGTATTTT,CASSLVVGGPRDTQYF,TRBD2,TRBJ2-3,TRBV5-1,NA
TGTGCCAGCAGGAAGTACAGGGTTCTCCCCTATGGCTACACCTTC,CASRKYRVLPYGYTF,NA,TRBJ1-2,TRBV27,NA
TGTGCCAGCAGCTTAGGGACAGGGGGGAGCTATGGCTACACCTTC,CASSLGTGGSYGYTF,TRBD1,TRBJ1-2,TRBV7-9,few
TGTGCCAGCAGCACAGGGGTGCGCTACGAGCAGTACTTC,CASSTGVRYEQYF,TRBD1,TRBJ2-7,TRBV11-2,NA
TGTGCCAGCAGCCAAACGGACAGGGGCGCAACAGATACGCAGTATTTT,CASSQTDRGATDTQYF,TRBD1,TRBJ2-3,TRBV3-1/TRBV3-2,NA
TGCGCCAGCAGCCAAGACCCTCCCGTCAGCGTCCCAGTGAAGGCCGGCTACAATGAGCAGTTCTTC,CASSQDPPVSVPVKAGYNEQFF,NA,TRBJ2-1,TRBV4-3,NA
TGTGCCGCCAAGACTGATAGCACAGATACGCAGTATTTT,CAAKTDSTDTQYF,NA,TRBJ2-3,TRBV12-3/TRBV12-4,once
TGTGCCACCGCAAGACGCCGGGACAGGGACAATGAGCAGTTCTTC,CATARRRDRDNEQFF,TRBD1,TRBJ2-1,TRBV11-1,NA
TGTGCCAGCGGATATAGCGGGAGGGCCGGGGACAATGAGCAGTTCTTC,CASGYSGRAGDNEQFF,TRBD2,TRBJ2-1,TRBV27,NA
TGTGCCAGCACCTCCGCCGGGAGTAGCAATACGCAGTATTTT,CASTSAGSSNTQYF,NA,TRBJ2-3,TRBV7-9,NA
TGTGCCTGGACCAGGTGGGGGGGCGATTCACCCCTCCACTTT,CAWTRWGGDSPLHF,NA,TRBJ1-6,TRBV30,once
TGTGCCAGCACTAGCGGGAGCGGCACCGGGGAGCTGTTTTTT,CASTSGSGTGELFF,TRBD2,TRBJ2-2,TRBV27,NA
TGCAGTGCTAGTTCGGGACACAGCTACGAGCAGTACTTC,CSASSGHSYEQYF,NA,TRBJ2-7,TRBV20-1,NA
TGTGCCAGCAGCCACACAGGGCGCGAGCAGTACTTC,CASSHTGREQYF,NA,TRBJ2-7,TRBV7-6,NA
TGTGCCAGCATCCGACTAGGGAACACCGGGGAGCTGTTTTTT,CASIRLGNTGELFF,NA,TRBJ2-2,TRBV2,NA
TGCGCCAGCAGCCAAGATGGAGGAGCGGGAAAAAACATTCAGTACTTC,CASSQDGGAGKNIQYF,TRBD2,TRBJ2-4,TRBV4-1,NA
TGTGCCAGCTCATGGCAGGGCTCCTACGAGCAGTACTTC,CASSWQGSYEQYF,NA,TRBJ2-7,TRBV18,NA
TGCGCCAGCACCAGGGTAACACTCCAGCCCCAGCATTTT,CASTRVTLQPQHF,NA,TRBJ1-5,TRBV5-1,NA
TGTGCCAGCAGCTTGGGTCCTGTGAACACTGAAGCTTTCTTT,CASSLGPVNTEAFF,NA,TRBJ1-1,TRBV5-6,NA
TGTGCCTGGAGTGTACCGACAGGGGGCGAGGATGGCTACACCTTC,CAWSVPTGGEDGYTF,TRBD1,TRBJ1-2,TRBV30,NA
TGTGCCAGCAGCCCGGTCCCTAATCAGCCCCAGCATTTT,CASSPVPNQPQHF,NA,TRBJ1-5,TRBV5-4,NA
TGTGCCAGCAGCTTAACAGGCGGGAGGGCGGACGAGCAGTACTTC,CASSLTGGRADEQYF,TRBD2,TRBJ2-7,TRBV7-9,few
TGCGCCAGCAGTGCAGCGGGGAAACGCACAGATACGCAGTATTTT,CASSAAGKRTDTQYF,TRBD2,TRBJ2-3,TRBV10-1,NA